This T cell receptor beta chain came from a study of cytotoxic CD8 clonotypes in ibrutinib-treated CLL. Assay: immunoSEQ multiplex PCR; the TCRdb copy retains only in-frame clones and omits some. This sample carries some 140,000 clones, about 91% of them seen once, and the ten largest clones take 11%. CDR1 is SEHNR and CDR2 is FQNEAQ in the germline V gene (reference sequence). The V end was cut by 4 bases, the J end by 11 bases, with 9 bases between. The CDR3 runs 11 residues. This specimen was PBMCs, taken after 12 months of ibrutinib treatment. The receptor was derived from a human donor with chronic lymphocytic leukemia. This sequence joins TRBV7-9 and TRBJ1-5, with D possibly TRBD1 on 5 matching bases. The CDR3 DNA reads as TGTGCCAGCAGCTCGGGAGGGGCCCAGCATTTT. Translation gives CASSSGGAQHF.